This T cell receptor beta chain appears in the sequencing data of a study of T cells in Graves' hyperthyroidism and ophthalmopathy. Study-wide findings and caveats: Blood also contained most expanded thyroid clonotypes above 0.001.

Amplification of TCR beta CDR3 regions used RNA as the template. TCR CDR3 underwent first-round RT-PCR with the HTBI primer set. TCRdb itself ran the multiplex PCR reads through MiXCR, one entry per CDR3 protein. The data hold more than 300,000 distinct CDR3 sequences, with about 15% observed a single time. PBMCs were sourced from around 10 ml fresh peripheral blood. Trimming pared 7 bases from V and 0 bases from J, leaving 13 bases between. From germline, CDR1 is LNHDA and CDR2 SQIVND (reference sequence). The CDR3 contains 15 residues. A few counts support this clonotype. Its antigen is unidentified. The receptor was derived from a woman in her twenties or thirties with Graves' hyperthyroidism that later progressed to Graves' ophthalmopathy. Sequencing was carried out using blood. This rearrangement joins TRBV19 to TRBJ1-5; perhaps TRBD1 as D (5 bases). The chain's CDR3 is CASTKGAPSNQPQHF. The DNA for the CDR3 is TGTGCCAGTACTAAAGGGGCCCCTAGCAATCAGCCCCAGCATTTT.